Listed below are T cell receptor beta chains from one sample, sequenced in a study of blood T cell repertoires in COVID-19. Sequenced by immunoSEQ multiplex PCR; TCRdb stores in-frame clones only, minus some. The data show some 300,000 clones, around 90% seen once. Sequencing was carried out using PBMCs or T cells enriched from blood (not recorded which). The receptors originated from a woman aged 30 to 39 who had recovered from COVID-19. Both conserved end residues are part of each CDR3. A D gene is named only where the DNA matches it firmly.

j_gene: TRBJ1-5; d_gene: NA; v_gene: TRBV4-3; CDR3nt: TGCGCCAGCAGCCAAGATGGCCGCCAGCCCCAGCATTTT; CDR3aa: CASSQDGRQPQHF
j_gene: TRBJ1-1; d_gene: NA; v_gene: TRBV29-1; CDR3nt: TGCAGCGTTATGGGGCAGCGCATGAACACTGAAGCTTTCTTT; CDR3aa: CSVMGQRMNTEAFF
j_gene: TRBJ1-2; d_gene: NA; v_gene: TRBV15; CDR3nt: TGTGCCACCAGCAGGGACTGGCCAACTAACTATGGCTACACCTTC; CDR3aa: CATSRDWPTNYGYTF
j_gene: TRBJ2-3; d_gene: TRBD2; v_gene: TRBV6-5; CDR3nt: TGTGCCAGCAGTTTAGGACTAGCTACAGATACGCAGTATTTT; CDR3aa: CASSLGLATDTQYF
j_gene: TRBJ1-4; d_gene: NA; v_gene: TRBV6-5; CDR3nt: TGTGCCAGCAGCCAACAGGCGTCTGGTGAAAAACTGTTTTTT; CDR3aa: CASSQQASGEKLFF
j_gene: TRBJ2-7; d_gene: NA; v_gene: TRBV19; CDR3nt: TGTGCCAGTAGTATCCCCGGGGGCTCCTACGAGCAGTACTTC; CDR3aa: CASSIPGGSYEQYF
j_gene: TRBJ2-1; d_gene: NA; v_gene: TRBV6-2/TRBV6-3; CDR3nt: TGTGCCAGCAGTCTCCCTAGCGTACGCTACAATGAGCAGTTCTTC; CDR3aa: CASSLPSVRYNEQFF
j_gene: TRBJ2-7; d_gene: NA; v_gene: TRBV9; CDR3nt: TGTGCCAGCAGCGTAGACGGTTTTGCCTACGAGCAGTACTTC; CDR3aa: CASSVDGFAYEQYF
j_gene: TRBJ1-2; d_gene: NA; v_gene: TRBV28; CDR3nt: TGTGCCAGCAGATTATGGGGGGGGACGTCACAGGGCTACACCTTC; CDR3aa: CASRLWGGTSQGYTF
j_gene: TRBJ2-1; d_gene: NA; v_gene: TRBV9; CDR3nt: TGTGCCAGCAGCGTAGGTGTGACTACTAATGAGCAGTTCTTC; CDR3aa: CASSVGVTTNEQFF
j_gene: TRBJ1-2; d_gene: TRBD1; v_gene: TRBV13; CDR3nt: TGTGCCAGCAGTGGAAGGGGGCGAGGCTATGGCTACACCTTC; CDR3aa: CASSGRGRGYGYTF
j_gene: TRBJ1-1; d_gene: NA; v_gene: TRBV7-9; CDR3nt: TGTGCCAGCAGCTTAGAGTTGGGCGCTGAAGCTTTCTTT; CDR3aa: CASSLELGAEAFF
j_gene: TRBJ2-1; d_gene: NA; v_gene: TRBV7-3; CDR3nt: TGTGCCAGCAGCTTAATGGGCGGGGAAGGGGTAAATGAGCAGTTCTTC; CDR3aa: CASSLMGGEGVNEQFF
j_gene: TRBJ1-2; d_gene: NA; v_gene: TRBV24-1; CDR3nt: TGTGCCACCAGTGTTGAGGACAGCATTAACTATGGCTACACCTTC; CDR3aa: CATSVEDSINYGYTF
j_gene: TRBJ1-1; d_gene: NA; v_gene: TRBV2; CDR3nt: TGTGCGACCGGGGGAAATCAGAAAGCTTTCTTT; CDR3aa: CATGGNQKAFF